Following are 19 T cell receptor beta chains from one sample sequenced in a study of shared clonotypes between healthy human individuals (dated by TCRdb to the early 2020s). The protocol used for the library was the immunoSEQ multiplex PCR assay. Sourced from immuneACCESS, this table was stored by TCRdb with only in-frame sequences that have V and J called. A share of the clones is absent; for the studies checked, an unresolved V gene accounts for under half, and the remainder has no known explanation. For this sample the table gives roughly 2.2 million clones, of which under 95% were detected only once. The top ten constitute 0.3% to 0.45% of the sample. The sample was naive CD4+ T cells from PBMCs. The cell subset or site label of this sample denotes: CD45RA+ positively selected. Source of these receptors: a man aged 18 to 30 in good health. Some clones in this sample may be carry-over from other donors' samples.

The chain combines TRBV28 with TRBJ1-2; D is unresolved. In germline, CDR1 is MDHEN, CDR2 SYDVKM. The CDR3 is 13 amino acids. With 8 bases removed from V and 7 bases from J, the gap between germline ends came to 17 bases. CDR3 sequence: CASQNGVGGGYTF. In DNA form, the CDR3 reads TGTGCCAGCCAGAACGGGGTGGGTGGTGGCTACACCTTC.

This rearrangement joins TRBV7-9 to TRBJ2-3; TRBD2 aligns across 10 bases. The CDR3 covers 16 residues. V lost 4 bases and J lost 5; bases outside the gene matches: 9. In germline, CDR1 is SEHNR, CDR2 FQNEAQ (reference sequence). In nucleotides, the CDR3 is TGTGCCAGCAGCTCGCTAAGCGGGAGGGCGGGAGATACGCAGTATTTT. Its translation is CASSSLSGRAGDTQYF. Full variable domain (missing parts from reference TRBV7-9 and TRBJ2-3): DTGVSQNPRHKITKRGQNVTFRCDPISEHNRLYWYRQTLGQGPEFLTYFQNEAQLEKSRLLSDRFSAERPKGSFSTLEIQRTEQGDSAMYLCASSSLSGRAGDTQYFGPGTRLTVL.

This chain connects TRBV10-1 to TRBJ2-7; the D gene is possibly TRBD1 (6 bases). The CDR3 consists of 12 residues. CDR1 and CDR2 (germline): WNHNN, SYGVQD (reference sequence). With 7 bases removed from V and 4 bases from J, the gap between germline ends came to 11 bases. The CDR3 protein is CASKRTVYEQYF. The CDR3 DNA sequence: TGCGCCAGCAAACGGACAGTATACGAGCAGTACTTC.

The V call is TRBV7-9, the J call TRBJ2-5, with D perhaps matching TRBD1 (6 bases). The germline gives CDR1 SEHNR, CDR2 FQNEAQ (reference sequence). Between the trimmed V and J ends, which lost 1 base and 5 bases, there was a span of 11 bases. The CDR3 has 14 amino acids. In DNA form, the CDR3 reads TGTGCCAGCAGCTTAGTGATCCAGGGGGAGACCCAGTACTTC. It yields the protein CASSLVIQGETQYF.

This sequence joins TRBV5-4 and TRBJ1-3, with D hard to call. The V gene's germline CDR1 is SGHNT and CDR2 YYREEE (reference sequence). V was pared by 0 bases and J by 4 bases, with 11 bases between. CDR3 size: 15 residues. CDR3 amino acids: CASSLAGTAGNTIYF. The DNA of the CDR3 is TGTGCCAGCAGCTTGGCCGGCACCGCAGGAAACACCATATATTTT.

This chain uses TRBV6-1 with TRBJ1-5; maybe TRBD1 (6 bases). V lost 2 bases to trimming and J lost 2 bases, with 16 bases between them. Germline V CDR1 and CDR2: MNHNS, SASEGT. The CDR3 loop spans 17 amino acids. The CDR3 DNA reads TGTGCCAGCAGTGAACGACTTAGGGGGGCCGGCAATCAGCCCCAGCATTTT. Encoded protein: CASSERLRGAGNQPQHF.

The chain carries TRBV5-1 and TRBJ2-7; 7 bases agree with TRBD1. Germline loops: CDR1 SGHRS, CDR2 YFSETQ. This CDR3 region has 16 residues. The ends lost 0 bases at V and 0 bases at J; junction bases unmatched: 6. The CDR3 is CASSLGAGQASYEQYF. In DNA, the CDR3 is TGCGCCAGCAGCTTGGGTGCCGGACAGGCCTCCTACGAGCAGTACTTC. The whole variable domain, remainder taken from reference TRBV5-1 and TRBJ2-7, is KAGVTQTPRYLIKTRGQQVTLSCSPISGHRSVSWYQQTPGQGLQFLFEYFSETQRNKGNFPGRFSGRQFSNSRSEMNVSTLELGDSALYLCASSLGAGQASYEQYFGPGTRLTVT.

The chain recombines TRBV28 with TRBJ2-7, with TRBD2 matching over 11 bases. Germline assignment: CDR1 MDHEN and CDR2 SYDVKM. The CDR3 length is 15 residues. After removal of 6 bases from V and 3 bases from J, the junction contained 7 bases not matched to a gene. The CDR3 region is CASSGGLAAIYEQYF. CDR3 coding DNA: TGTGCCAGCAGCGGGGGACTAGCGGCTATCTACGAGCAGTACTTC.

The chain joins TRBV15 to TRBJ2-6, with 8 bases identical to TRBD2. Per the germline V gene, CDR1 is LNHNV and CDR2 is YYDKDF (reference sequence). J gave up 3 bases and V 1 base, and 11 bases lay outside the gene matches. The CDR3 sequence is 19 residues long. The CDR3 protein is CATSRGGYSGVGGANVLTF. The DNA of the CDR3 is TGTGCCACCAGCAGAGGGGGGTATAGCGGGGTTGGTGGGGCCAACGTCCTGACTTTC.

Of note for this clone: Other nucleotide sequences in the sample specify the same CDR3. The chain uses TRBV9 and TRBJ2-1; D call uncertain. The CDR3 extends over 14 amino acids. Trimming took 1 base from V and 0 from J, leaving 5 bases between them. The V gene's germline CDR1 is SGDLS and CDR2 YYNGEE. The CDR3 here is CASSVSSSYNEQFF. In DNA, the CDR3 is TGTGCCAGCAGCGTATCTTCCTCCTACAATGAGCAGTTCTTC.

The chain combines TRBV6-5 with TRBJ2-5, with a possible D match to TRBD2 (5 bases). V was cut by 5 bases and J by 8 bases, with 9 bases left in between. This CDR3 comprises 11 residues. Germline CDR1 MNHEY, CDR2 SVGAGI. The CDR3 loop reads CASSPGITQYF. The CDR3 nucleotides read TGTGCCAGCAGTCCCGGGATCACCCAGTACTTC.

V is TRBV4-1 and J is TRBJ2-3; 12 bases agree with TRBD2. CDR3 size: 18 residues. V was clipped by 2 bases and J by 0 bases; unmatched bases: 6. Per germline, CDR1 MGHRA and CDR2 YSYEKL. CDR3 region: CASSQRLAGETSTDTQYF. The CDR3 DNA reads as TGCGCCAGCAGCCAACGACTAGCGGGGGAAACTAGCACAGATACGCAGTATTTT.

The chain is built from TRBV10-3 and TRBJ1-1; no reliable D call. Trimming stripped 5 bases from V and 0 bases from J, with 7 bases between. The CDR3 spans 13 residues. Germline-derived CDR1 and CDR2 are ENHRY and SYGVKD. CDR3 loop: CAISWEVNTEAFF. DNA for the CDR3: TGTGCCATCAGTTGGGAAGTGAACACTGAAGCTTTCTTT.

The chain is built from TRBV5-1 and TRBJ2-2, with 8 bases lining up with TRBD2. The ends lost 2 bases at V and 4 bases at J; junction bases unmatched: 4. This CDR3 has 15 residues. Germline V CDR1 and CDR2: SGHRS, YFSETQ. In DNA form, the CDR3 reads TGCGCCAGCAGCTTTCCAGCGGGAGCCACCGGGGAGCTGTTTTTT. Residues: CASSFPAGATGELFF. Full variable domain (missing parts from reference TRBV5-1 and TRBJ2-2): KAGVTQTPRYLIKTRGQQVTLSCSPISGHRSVSWYQQTPGQGLQFLFEYFSETQRNKGNFPGRFSGRQFSNSRSEMNVSTLELGDSALYLCASSFPAGATGELFFGEGSRLTVL.

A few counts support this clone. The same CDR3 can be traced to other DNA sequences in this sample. The DNA for the CDR3 is TGTGCCAGCAGCCAAGATCGATACGGCTACACCTTC. Translating gives CASSQDRYGYTF. The chain carries TRBV4-2 and TRBJ1-2, with unresolved D. Deletions cut 0 bases from V and 8 bases from J, with 7 bases between. This CDR3 is 12 amino acids long. Germline V lookup: CDR1 LGHNA, CDR2 YNFKEQ.

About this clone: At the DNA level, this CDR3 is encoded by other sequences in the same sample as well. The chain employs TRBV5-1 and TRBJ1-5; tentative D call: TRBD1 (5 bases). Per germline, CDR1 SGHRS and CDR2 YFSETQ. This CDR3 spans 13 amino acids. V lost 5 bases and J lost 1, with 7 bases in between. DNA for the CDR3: TGCGCCAGCAGACGGGACAGCAATCAGCCCCAGCATTTT. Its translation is CASRRDSNQPQHF. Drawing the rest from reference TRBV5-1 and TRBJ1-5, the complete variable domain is KAGVTQTPRYLIKTRGQQVTLSCSPISGHRSVSWYQQTPGQGLQFLFEYFSETQRNKGNFPGRFSGRQFSNSRSEMNVSTLELGDSALYLCASRRDSNQPQHFGDGTRLSIL.

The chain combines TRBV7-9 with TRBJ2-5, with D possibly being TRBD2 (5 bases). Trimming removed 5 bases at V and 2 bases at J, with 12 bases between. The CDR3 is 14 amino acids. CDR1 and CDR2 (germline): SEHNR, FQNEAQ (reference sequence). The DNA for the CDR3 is TGTGCCAGCAGCACAGACTACCCACAAGAGACCCAGTACTTC. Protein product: CASSTDYPQETQYF.

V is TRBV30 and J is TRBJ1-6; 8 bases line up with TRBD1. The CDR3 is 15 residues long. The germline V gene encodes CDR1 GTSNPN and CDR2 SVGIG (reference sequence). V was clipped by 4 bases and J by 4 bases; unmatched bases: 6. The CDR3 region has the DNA TGTGCCTGGATCTCCGGGACAGGTTATAATTCACCCCTCCACTTT. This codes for CAWISGTGYNSPLHF.

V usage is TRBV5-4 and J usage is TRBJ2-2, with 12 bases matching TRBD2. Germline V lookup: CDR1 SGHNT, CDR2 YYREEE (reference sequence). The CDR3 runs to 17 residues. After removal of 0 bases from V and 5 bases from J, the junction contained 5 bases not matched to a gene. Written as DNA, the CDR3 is TGTGCCAGCAGCTTGGCAGGGCTAGCGGGAGGGACCGGGGAGCTGTTTTTT. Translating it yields CASSLAGLAGGTGELFF.